The present entry profiles one TCR beta chain with its context. Which antigen it targets is not known. The sample holds no much larger clone one base away, and base qualities are not on file. The sample belongs to a study of cytomegalovirus exposure and HLA in healthy donors (dated by TCRdb to the late 2010s). At the level of the whole study: In an earlier analysis of approximately 500 of the donors, 250 to 350 Gb of sequence data and 100 million or so unique TCR beta sequences from some 170 million T cells were reported. Because of strong linkage in the cohort, five DR-DQ haplotypes were treated as single units for association and clustering. A later genetic analysis used genome-wide SNP genotypes for 398 of the 666 donors, treating that subset as a discovery cohort. Alongside the repertoire data, information on donor age, sex, ethnicity and CMV serostatus was compiled. The study aimed to test whether signatures of past pathogen exposure could be identified by cataloging public T cell receptors. Along with the approximately 700-subject first cohort, a separate validation cohort of around 110 different subjects was used. A later analysis re-analyzed previously published TCR beta repertoires from 660 or so donors and added high-resolution HLA genotyping to study TCR occurrence patterns. Among the roughly 410 genotyped donors, 75% to 90% belonged to the genetic ancestry cluster associated with self-reported Caucasian donors. The number of typed donors differed by locus: 629-630 for A, B, C, DRB1 and DQB1; some 500 for DQA1; around 610 for DPA1; and roughly 470 for DPB1. To predict cytomegalovirus infection status, the study combined high-throughput TCR immunosequencing, statistical association of individual TCRs with disease status, and machine learning. Both class I and class II loci were covered by HLA typing, at four-digit resolution. An early release that covered about 640 HLA-typed donors contained 300 to 350 gigabases of sequencing data and tens of millions of unique TCR sequences. An earlier analysis of approximately 640 of the donors applied high-throughput TCR beta sequencing to assess whether each TCR beta V gene segment acted as functional or pseudogenic. The study used immunosequencing to profile the T cell repertoires of several hundred subjects and linked those repertoires to cytomegalovirus serostatus. Across around 400 genotyped donors of the cohort, an average of approximately 220,000 unique TCR beta nucleotide sequences per donor were sequenced, and roughly 18% of those sequences were non-productive. In the later analysis, no new phenotypic data were used to find candidate immune exposures; instead, reliance was placed on TCR beta sequences and their occurrence across donors. All discovery cohort repertoires had been generated using a single sequencing platform. Broader findings and caveats from the paper: In an earlier analysis of roughly 500 of the donors, most TCR beta V segments appeared in productive rearrangements about 87% or about 30% of the time, broadly matching IMGT annotations. The authors suggested that the approach could potentially be generalized to other disease states and immunological phenotypes. In a later analysis, HLA-associated TCR beta chains were found to be more clonally expanded and to have lower generation probabilities than equally common non-associated chains. The only immune exposure information available for the cohort was CMV serostatus. According to a later analysis, most CMV-associated TCR beta chains appeared to be HLA-restricted, and the HLA associations seemed to be driven largely by CMV exposure. According to a later genetic analysis, donors in an Asian-associated ancestry cluster had fewer N-insertions in productive TCRs than the approximately 700-donor mean. This cohort had only TCR beta chains sequenced, and the lack of alpha or paired-chain data limited which features could be detected. In a later genetic analysis, a missense DCLRE1C variant was associated with V-gene and J-gene trimming of TCR beta chains, and the association was replicated in an independent cohort. Because the 87-base-pair reads could not distinguish some IMGT-functional V segments, including TRBV6-2 and TRBV6-3, those segments were excluded. The presence/absence analyses assumed that sequencing depth was roughly uniform across donors, and that assumption may not be true. In a later analysis, some 17,000 TCR beta sequences were associated with specific HLA alleles at a false discovery rate of 0.05. The classifier was reported to diagnose cytomegalovirus status with high specificity and sensitivity in both the original and validation cohorts. A cluster of highly shared sequence variants was judged likely to represent a technical artifact of the sequencing pipeline. While some public TCRs were present in many individuals, most TCR sequences turned up only very rarely across donors. A few of the identified cytomegalovirus-associated TCR beta chains were confirmed in vitro to be specific for cytomegalovirus antigens. A further reported finding was that TCR beta sequences accurately predicted the HLA-A and HLA-B alleles for most subjects in the first cohort. Because counts were too low, seventeen rarely observed V segments, including chromosome 9 orphons, were excluded from the earlier analysis of 587 of the donors. Linkage disequilibrium might explain the correlated functional status among segregating V segments, but an unknown experimental factor could not be ruled out. In a later analysis, the rate of TCR association differed among HLA loci, with DRB1 alleles having the most associated TCRs and HLA-C alleles having the fewest. When HLA alleles, especially DR and DQ, strongly co-occurred, TCR associations were difficult to assign to individual alleles. A later analysis reported that several top co-occurrence clusters appeared linked to parvovirus B19, influenza, CMV and Epstein-Barr virus. The study listed 164 TCR beta chains as associated with cytomegalovirus. Because some donors lacked HLA typing at each locus, the association tests relied only on the typed subset.

The receptor library was made with the immunoSEQ multiplex PCR assay. The multiplex PCR relied on a mix of 60 forward primers for TCR Vbeta segments and 13 reverse primers for TCR Jbeta segments. The CDR3 region of rearranged TCR beta genes was amplified from genomic DNA with a multiplex PCR assay. On the Illumina HiSeq System, the amplified TCR beta libraries were sequenced as 87-base-pair reads. The original methods were these. Across the roughly 700 repertoires, a later analysis counted approximately 83 million unique TCR beta chains, some 11 million of which were shared by at least two donors. Raw reads were error-corrected and collapsed into unique sequences with a nearest-neighbor algorithm that merged closely related sequences to remove PCR and sequencing errors. To assign V, D and J gene segments, CDR3 sequences were aligned to IMGT reference sequences. For a sequence to be retained, at least a six-nucleotide match to both a V gene segment and a J gene segment was required. A rearrangement was called productive if the CDR3 had no stop codons and remained in frame with V and J, and every other rearrangement was called non-productive. CDR3 was defined according to IMGT convention as the region running from the second conserved V-encoded cysteine to the conserved J-encoded phenylalanine. In an earlier analysis of 587 of the donors, sequences lacking an unambiguous match to a single V gene segment were excluded. An earlier analysis of 500 to 600 of the donors classified V segments as functional when productive rearrangements were above 56.7% and as segregating when the standard deviation between donors was above 5%. A statistical classification framework was built to diagnose cytomegalovirus status from the catalog of TCR beta chain sequences. In a later analysis, TCR nucleotide sequences were compared against IMGT/GENE-DB human TR gene sequences so that V and J genes could be assigned. In a later analysis, CDR3 sequences and most-parsimonious VDJ recombination scenarios were assigned using the TCRdist pipeline. In a later analysis, each TCR beta chain was defined by its CDR3 amino acid sequence together with its V-gene family, and reads without a unique V-gene family were excluded. To address suspected cross-contamination and a sequencing artifact, a later analysis removed around 590 highly shared, low-generation-probability nucleotide sequences. For each public chain, a later analysis derived a clonal expansion index from normalized ranks of inferred template counts within each repertoire. In a later analysis, generation probabilities were computed using a VDJ recombination model fitted to out-of-frame rearrangements, and the results were checked against IGoR. In a later analysis, TCR-TCR, TCR-HLA and TCR-CMV co-occurrence was scored with hypergeometric tests, and a repertoire-size bias correction was applied to TCR pairs. To estimate false discovery rates, a later analysis permuted the HLA or CMV assignments 20 times. In a later analysis, co-occurring TCRs were grouped using DBSCAN, with TCRdist sequence similarity added in when clustering inside HLA-allele-positive subsets. Co-occurrence clustering excluded repertoires with fewer than 30,000 or more than 120,000 public chains, plus five with anomalous nucleotide sharing. TCRdb re-hosts the immuneACCESS table, in-frame sequences only. Its copies lack some clones; in the studies checked, an unresolved V gene accounts for under half of them, and the cause for the rest is not known. D and trimming come from the DNA, and the V and J calls and clone size come from that table. Counted in this sample were some 130,000 clones; less than 10% of them appeared once. Roughly 1.9% of the sample lies in the top ten.

In the germline V gene, CDR1 corresponds to MDHEN and CDR2 to SYDVKM. From V the trimming removes 6 bases and from J it removes 5 bases, while the gene matches leave 7 bases of the junction unaccounted for. The CDR3 spans 15 residues, from the cysteine through the phenylalanine. Of the read, only the CDR3 DNA is kept; its 45 bases are in frame from base 1. The cohort consisted of 600 or so healthy bone marrow donors. At the time of sampling, every cohort member was nominally healthy, though immune exposures that went unrecorded were likely present. The donor tested CMV seronegative, placing the donor among the 350 to 400 seronegative members of the cohort. Each donor provided a peripheral blood sample, and peripheral blood mononuclear cells were used for TCR beta sequencing. Genomic DNA was extracted from the blood cell samples with the Qiagen DNeasy Blood Extraction Kit.

This clonotype was obtained from a man in his forties or fifties in good health and CMV-seronegative. Source material: PBMCs. Recombination linked TRBV28 to TRBJ2-3; 11 junctional bases match TRBD2. The sequenced DNA is TGTGCCAGCAGCTTAGCGGGAGGGCCCTTAGATACGCAGTATTTT. Its protein is CASSLAGGPLDTQYF.